These 21 T cell receptor beta chains originate from one sample sequenced in a study of long-term antiretroviral therapy in people with HIV. Version v3.0 of the immunoSEQ assay ran at survey level. The protocol was immunoSEQ multiplex PCR, while the TCRdb copy is restricted to in-frame clones and leaves out a portion. The repertoire holds more than 10,000 clones, with 70% to 80% as singletons. The starting material was unsorted PBMCs, obtained 1.3 years after starting antiretroviral therapy. These TCRs come from a woman in her late teens or twenties with HIV.

The rearrangement uses TRBV7-3 and TRBJ1-2; D is perhaps TRBD1 (6 bases). Germline V CDR1 and CDR2: SGHTA, FQGTGA. The CDR3 is made up of 13 amino acids. V gave up 4 bases and J gave up 1 base, with 7 bases separating them. The CDR3 reads CASSSDSNYGYTF. The CDR3 region has the DNA TGTGCCAGCAGCTCGGACAGTAACTATGGCTACACCTTC.

The rearrangement joins TRBV9 to TRBJ2-1; D may be TRBD2 (6 bases). The CDR3 has 12 residues. Germline lookup yields CDR1 SGDLS and CDR2 YYNGEE. The V gene lost 4 bases and the J gene lost 9 bases, with 11 bases spanning the gap. This CDR3 reads CASSLSSAEQFF. CDR3 bases: TGTGCCAGCAGCCTGTCTAGCGCTGAGCAGTTCTTC.

The chain recombines TRBV28 with TRBJ2-2; D might be TRBD2 (5 bases). Germline-derived CDR1 and CDR2 are MDHEN and SYDVKM. Trimming removed 11 bases from V and 1 base from J, with 11 bases in between. The CDR3 has 13 amino acids. CDR3 sequence: CAERSKNTGELFF. CDR3 nucleotide sequence: TGTGCCGAGCGGAGTAAGAACACCGGGGAGCTGTTTTTT.

The chain carries TRBV19 and TRBJ2-1; D is unresolved. CDR1 and CDR2 from the germline V gene are LNHDA and SQIVND (reference sequence). The CDR3 is made up of 15 amino acids. V lost 7 bases and J lost 0, with 13 bases in between. CDR3 sequence reads: CASTPAHSSYNEQFF. Written as DNA, the CDR3 is TGTGCCAGTACCCCAGCCCATAGCTCCTACAATGAGCAGTTCTTC.

The genes are TRBV6-5 and TRBJ2-5; D possibly matches TRBD1 or TRBD2 (5 bases each). The V and J ends lost 0 bases and 3 bases respectively, with 14 bases between them. Germline V gene sequence: CDR1 MNHEY, CDR2 SVGAGI. The CDR3 has 16 residues. CDR3 residues: CASSYSGTFQKETQYF. CDR3 DNA: TGTGCCAGCAGTTACTCCGGGACCTTTCAAAAAGAGACCCAGTACTTC.

The DNA for the CDR3 is TGTGCCAGCAGCCCCCCGCCTTCTGGGGCCAACGTCCTGACTTTC. Residues: CASSPPPSGANVLTF. The chain uses TRBV7-9 and TRBJ2-6, with D unresolved. V was trimmed by 5 bases and J by 1 base, leaving 9 bases between them. CDR3 size: 15 residues. In germline, CDR1 is SEHNR, CDR2 FQNEAQ (reference sequence).

The V and J genes are TRBV2 and TRBJ2-7; 7 bases agree with TRBD1. There are 12 residues in the CDR3. Germline values: CDR1 SNHLY, CDR2 FYNNEI. The ends lost 9 bases at V and 3 bases at J; junction bases unmatched: 5. CDR3 loop: CASGTESYEQYF. The CDR3 DNA is TGTGCCAGTGGGACAGAGAGCTACGAGCAGTACTTC.

The chain recombines TRBV5-6 with TRBJ2-4; possible D gene TRBD1, 5 bases. Germline lookup yields CDR1 SGHDT and CDR2 YYEEEE. V gave up 0 bases and J gave up 0 bases, with 16 bases separating them. CDR3 length equals 18 residues. The CDR3 spells CASSLGGTGSLAKNIQYF. CDR3 sequence (DNA): TGTGCCAGCAGCTTGGGGGGTACAGGTAGCCTAGCCAAAAACATTCAGTACTTC.

This chain uses TRBV18 with TRBJ1-4; the D is unclear. Germline CDR1 KGHSH, CDR2 LQKENI. The CDR3 totals 13 residues. Between the trimmed V and J ends, which lost 1 base and 8 bases, there was a span of 8 bases. The CDR3 coding sequence is TGTGCCAGCTCACCACAACGTGAAGAAAAACTGTTTTTT. Protein: CASSPQREEKLFF.

By its share, this clone is medium-sized. The chain couples TRBV19 to TRBJ2-5, with TRBD2 matching over 13 bases. Germline lookup yields CDR1 LNHDA and CDR2 SQIVND (reference sequence). The CDR3 consists of 15 residues. V was clipped by 9 bases and J by 2 bases; unmatched bases: 6. The CDR3 nucleotides are TGTGCCAGCGGGAGGGGACTAGCGGGGCAAGAGACCCAGTACTTC. It yields the protein CASGRGLAGQETQYF.

The V and J genes are TRBV5-1 and TRBJ1-1, with D possibly matching TRBD1 (6 bases). Per germline, CDR1 SGHRS and CDR2 YFSETQ. The CDR3 runs to 14 residues. V shed 0 bases and J shed 4 bases, with 10 bases lying between them. CDR3 loop: CASSLARGGTEAFF. The CDR3 DNA reads TGCGCCAGCAGCTTGGCGAGGGGGGGCACTGAAGCTTTCTTT. Full variable domain (remainder filled in from reference TRBV5-1 and TRBJ1-1): KAGVTQTPRYLIKTRGQQVTLSCSPISGHRSVSWYQQTPGQGLQFLFEYFSETQRNKGNFPGRFSGRQFSNSRSEMNVSTLELGDSALYLCASSLARGGTEAFFGQGTRLTVV.

In DNA, the CDR3 is TGCGCCAGCAGCTCCGCAGGGGAAAAAGAGACCCAGTACTTC. It translates to CASSSAGEKETQYF. The chain is built from TRBV5-1 and TRBJ2-5, with D possibly being TRBD1 (6 bases). The germline V and J ends were trimmed by 3 bases and 3 bases, with 12 bases remaining between them. Germline V gene data show CDR1 as SGHRS and CDR2 as YFSETQ. This CDR3 is built from 14 residues.

The chain uses TRBV7-2 and TRBJ2-3; TRBD2 matches 9 bases. The trim removed 1 base at V and 3 bases at J, leaving 2 bases unmatched. Germline loops: CDR1 SGHTA, CDR2 FQGNSA. The CDR3 has 15 amino acids. CDR3 sequence (DNA): TGTGCCAGCAGCTTAGATAGCGGGGGAACAGATACGCAGTATTTT. Protein sequence: CASSLDSGGTDTQYF.

This clone appeared a single time. V is TRBV5-1 and J is TRBJ1-1; D not resolved. V lost 4 bases and J 1 base, leaving 14 bases between the germline ends. The CDR3 spans 15 residues. Looked up from germline, CDR1 is SGHRS and CDR2 is YFSETQ. Here the CDR3 reads CASSNGGLKNTEAFF. The DNA for the CDR3 is TGCGCCAGCAGCAACGGTGGGCTTAAGAACACTGAAGCTTTCTTT.

The chain links TRBV5-1 to TRBJ2-1; TRBD2 agrees at 8 bases. The germline gives CDR1 SGHRS, CDR2 YFSETQ. V was pared by 0 bases and J by 4 bases, with 3 bases of the junction left unmatched. The CDR3 is made up of 15 amino acids. The CDR3 DNA sequence: TGCGCCAGCAGCTTGGCTGCGGGAGGATACAATGAGCAGTTCTTC. It is translated as CASSLAAGGYNEQFF.

A single count supports this clone. In nucleotides, the CDR3 is TGTGCCTGGAGGGACAGTGCCAAAAACATTCAGTACTTC. This gives the protein CAWRDSAKNIQYF. The rearrangement uses TRBV30 and TRBJ2-4; D is possibly TRBD1 (6 bases). Looked up from germline, CDR1 is GTSNPN and CDR2 is SVGIG (reference sequence). CDR3 length: 13 amino acids. The V gene lost 3 bases and the J gene lost 1 base, with 7 bases spanning the gap.

By sample fraction, this clone is medium-sized (0.01 to 0.1%). Sequence at one end of the junction differs from germline and may be a read error. The chain combines TRBV7-7 with TRBJ2-1; 8 bases agree with TRBD2. CDR3 length equals 15 residues. Germline CDR1 is SSHAT and CDR2 is FNYEAQ (reference sequence). The CDR3 coding sequence is TGTGCTAGCAGCCTGGGACTAGACTCCTACAATGAGCAGTTCTTC. Its protein is CASSLGLDSYNEQFF.

The V gene is TRBV4-3, the J gene TRBJ2-2, with 8 nucleotides matching TRBD2. The CDR3 contains 15 residues. Trimming at V came to 0 bases and at J to 3 bases, leaving 0 bases not matched to a gene. The V gene's germline CDR1 is LGHNA and CDR2 YSLEER. This CDR3 reads CASSQELADTGELFF. The CDR3 bases are TGCGCCAGCAGCCAAGAACTAGCGGACACCGGGGAGCTGTTTTTT.

This rearrangement joins TRBV10-3 to TRBJ2-3; D not resolved. The germline V and J ends were trimmed by 10 bases and 0 bases, with 14 bases remaining between them. The CDR3 runs to 14 residues. Per the germline V gene, CDR1 is ENHRY and CDR2 is SYGVKD. CDR3 coding DNA: TGTGCCACCCGGACCGCGGCTAGCACAGATACGCAGTATTTT. It encodes CATRTAASTDTQYF.

The chain recombines TRBV10-2 with TRBJ2-7, with 8 positions matching TRBD1. The CDR3 covers 15 residues. From germline, CDR1 is WSHSY and CDR2 SAAADI. Trimming took 3 bases from V and 0 from J; bases not matched to a gene: 4. As DNA, the CDR3 is TGCGCCAGCAGTGAAGGGACAGGAGGCTCCTACGAGCAGTACTTC. As protein: CASSEGTGGSYEQYF.

The chain has TRBV7-9 and TRBJ2-3; 9 bases fit TRBD2. The V and J ends lost 5 bases and 7 bases, in that order; junction bases with no gene match: 16. CDR3 length equals 17 residues. Germline V gives CDR1 SEHNR, CDR2 FQNEAQ (reference sequence). The CDR3 here is CASSQFGRAGGPHTQYF. The CDR3 DNA reads TGTGCCAGCAGCCAGTTCGGACGGGCGGGAGGGCCCCATACGCAGTATTTT.